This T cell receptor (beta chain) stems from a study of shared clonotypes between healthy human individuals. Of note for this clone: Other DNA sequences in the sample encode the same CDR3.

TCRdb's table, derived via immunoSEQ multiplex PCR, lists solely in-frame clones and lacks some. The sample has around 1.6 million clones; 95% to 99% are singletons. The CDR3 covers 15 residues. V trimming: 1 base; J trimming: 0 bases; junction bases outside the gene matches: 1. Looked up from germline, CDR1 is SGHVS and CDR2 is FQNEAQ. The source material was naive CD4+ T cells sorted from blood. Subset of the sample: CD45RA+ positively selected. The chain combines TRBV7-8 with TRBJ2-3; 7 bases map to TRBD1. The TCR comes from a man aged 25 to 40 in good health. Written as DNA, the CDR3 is TGTGCCAGCAGCTTAGGGGGACAGAGCACAGATACGCAGTATTTT. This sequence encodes CASSLGGQSTDTQYF.